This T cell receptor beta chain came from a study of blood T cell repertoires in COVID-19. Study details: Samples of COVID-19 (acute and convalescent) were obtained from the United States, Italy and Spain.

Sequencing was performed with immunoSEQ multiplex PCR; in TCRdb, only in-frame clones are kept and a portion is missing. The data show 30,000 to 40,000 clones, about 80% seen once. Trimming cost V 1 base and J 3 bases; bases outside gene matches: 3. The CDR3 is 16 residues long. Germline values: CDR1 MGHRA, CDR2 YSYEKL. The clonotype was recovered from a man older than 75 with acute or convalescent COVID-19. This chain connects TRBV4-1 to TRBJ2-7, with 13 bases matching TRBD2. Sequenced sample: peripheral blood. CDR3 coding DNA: TGCGCCAGCAGCCAAGTGGGACTAGCGGGGAACTACGAGCAGTACTTC. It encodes CASSQVGLAGNYEQYF.